This paragraph reports one T cell receptor beta chain. Its antigen is currently unknown. This entry belongs to a study of shared clonotypes between healthy human individuals. Study-wide results and limits: Naive subsets usually exceeded memory subsets in estimated richness. Genetic and exposure-history diversity was limited by the small donor number.

Measured with immunoSEQ multiplex PCR; TCRdb has only the in-frame clones, and not every one. The sample yields roughly 2 million clones, 90% to 96% seen once. Study donors comprised healthy, HIV-negative adults devoid of recent acute infection or vaccination. The donor cohort consisted entirely of Caucasian adults residing in Nashville, Tennessee. Germline V gene data show CDR1 as SGHRS and CDR2 as YFSETQ. This CDR3 comprises 14 residues. V was pared by 4 bases and J by 10 bases, with 7 bases of the junction left unmatched. The clonotype comes from a man aged 18-30 years in good health. Material: naive CD4+ T cells sorted from blood. As for subset: CD45RA+ positively selected. The gene calls are TRBV5-1 and TRBJ2-1; TRBD2 matches at 11 bases. The CDR3 region has the DNA TGCGCCAGCAGCCCCGGGACTAGCGGTCAGGAGCAGTTCTTC. Protein sequence: CASSPGTSGQEQFF.